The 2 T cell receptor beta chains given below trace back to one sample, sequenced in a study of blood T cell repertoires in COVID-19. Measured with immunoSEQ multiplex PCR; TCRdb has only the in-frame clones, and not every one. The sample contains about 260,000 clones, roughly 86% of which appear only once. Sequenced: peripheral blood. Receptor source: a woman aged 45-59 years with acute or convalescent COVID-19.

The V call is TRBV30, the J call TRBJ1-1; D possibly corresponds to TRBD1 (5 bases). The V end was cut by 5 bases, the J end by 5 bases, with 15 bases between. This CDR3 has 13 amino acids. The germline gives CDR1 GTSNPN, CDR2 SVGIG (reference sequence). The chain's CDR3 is CAWFYGAGTEAFF. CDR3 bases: TGTGCCTGGTTTTATGGGGCGGGGACTGAAGCTTTCTTT.

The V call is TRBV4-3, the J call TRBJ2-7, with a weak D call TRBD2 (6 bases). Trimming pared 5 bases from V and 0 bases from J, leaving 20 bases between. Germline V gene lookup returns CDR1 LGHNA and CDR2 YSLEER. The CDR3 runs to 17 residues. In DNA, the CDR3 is TGCGCCAGCAGCTCCTTCCCGAGTGGAGCGGGCTCCTACGAGCAGTACTTC. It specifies CASSSFPSGAGSYEQYF.